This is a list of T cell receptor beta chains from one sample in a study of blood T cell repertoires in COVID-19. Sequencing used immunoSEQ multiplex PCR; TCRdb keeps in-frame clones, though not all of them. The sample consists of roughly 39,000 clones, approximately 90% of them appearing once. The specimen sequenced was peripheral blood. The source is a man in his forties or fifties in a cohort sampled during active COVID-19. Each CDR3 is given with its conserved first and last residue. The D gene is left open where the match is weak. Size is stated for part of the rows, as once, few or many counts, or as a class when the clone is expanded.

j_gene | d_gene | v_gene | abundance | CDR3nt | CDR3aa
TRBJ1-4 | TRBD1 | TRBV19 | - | TGTGCCAGTAGTGCCTTGAGACAGGGCGAAAAACTGTTTTTT | CASSALRQGEKLFF
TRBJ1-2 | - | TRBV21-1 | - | TGTGCCAGCAGCTCCAGAGGATTTTATGGCTACACCTTC | CASSSRGFYGYTF
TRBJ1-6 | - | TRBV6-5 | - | TGTGCCAGCTCGGAGCCAGGGGACCTGCATTCACCCCTCCACTTT | CASSEPGDLHSPLHF
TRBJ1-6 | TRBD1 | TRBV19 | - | TGTGCCAGCCAAACCGGGACAGGGGTTATTTCACCCCTCCACTTT | CASQTGTGVISPLHF
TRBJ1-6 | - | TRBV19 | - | TGTGCCAGTAGTAGGAGGGTGGGAGCGTATAATTCACCCCTCCACTTT | CASSRRVGAYNSPLHF
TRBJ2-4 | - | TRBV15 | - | TGTGCCACCAGCTCCGACCAGGGGGCCAAAAACATTCAGTACTTC | CATSSDQGAKNIQYF
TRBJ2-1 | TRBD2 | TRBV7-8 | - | TGTGCCAGCAGCTTAGGTCTAGCGGCTTACAATGAGCAGTTCTTC | CASSLGLAAYNEQFF
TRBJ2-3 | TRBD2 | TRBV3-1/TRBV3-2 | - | TGTGCCAGCAGCCCGAATGAGGGACTAGAAGTCGTGGGAGATACGCAGTATTTT | CASSPNEGLEVVGDTQYF
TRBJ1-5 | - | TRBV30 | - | TGTGCCTGGAGTGCTTCTCAGGATCAGCCCCAGCATTTT | CAWSASQDQPQHF
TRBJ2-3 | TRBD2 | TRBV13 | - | TGTGCCAGCACGAGCGGGAGAGGCACAGATACGCAGTATTTT | CASTSGRGTDTQYF
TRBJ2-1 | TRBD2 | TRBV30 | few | TGTGCCTGGGGGGCGGGAGCATACAATGAGCAGTTCTTC | CAWGAGAYNEQFF
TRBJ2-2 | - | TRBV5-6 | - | TGTGCCAGCAGCCTCGTTGGACAGATAAACACCGGGGAGCTGTTTTTT | CASSLVGQINTGELFF
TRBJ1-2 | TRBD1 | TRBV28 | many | TGTGCCAGCGACCGGGGACAGAGGGGCTACACCTTC | CASDRGQRGYTF
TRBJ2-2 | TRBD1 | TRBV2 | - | TGTGCCAGCATTCCCGGGACAGAGAACACCGGGGAGCTGTTTTTT | CASIPGTENTGELFF
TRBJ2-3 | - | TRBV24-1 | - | TGTGCCACCTCCACCATCGTCGGGGAGTCTACAGATACGCAGTATTTT | CATSTIVGESTDTQYF
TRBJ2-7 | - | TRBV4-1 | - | TGCGCCAGCAGCTATTACGGACAGTACGAGCAGTACTTC | CASSYYGQYEQYF
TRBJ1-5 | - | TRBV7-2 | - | TGTGCCAGCAGTAGTACCCCTGGAGATCAGCCCCAGCATTTT | CASSSTPGDQPQHF
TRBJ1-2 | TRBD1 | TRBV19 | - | TGTGCCAGTAGGGCGGGGACAGGGGCTCTCTTC | CASRAGTGALF
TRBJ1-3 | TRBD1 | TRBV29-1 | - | TGCAGCGTTGAGGACTCCTCCGGGACAGTCGCTGGAAACACCATATATTTT | CSVEDSSGTVAGNTIYF
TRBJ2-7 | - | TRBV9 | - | TGTGCCAGCAGCAGGGACTCGGCCACCTACGAGCAGTACTTC | CASSRDSATYEQYF
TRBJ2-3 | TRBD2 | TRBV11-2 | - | TGTGCCAGCACCGTCCAGGGACTAGAATCAGATACGCAGTATTTT | CASTVQGLESDTQYF
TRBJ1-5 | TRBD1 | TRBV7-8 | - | TGTGCCAGCAGCTACCGGGACAGGGGACCTCATAGCAATCAGCCCCAGCATTTT | CASSYRDRGPHSNQPQHF
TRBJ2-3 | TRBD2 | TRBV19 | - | TGTGCCAGTAGTGTGACTAGCGGGAGGGACTCCACAGATACGCAGTATTTT | CASSVTSGRDSTDTQYF
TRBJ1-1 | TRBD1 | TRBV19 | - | TGTGCCAGTAGTCAACAGGGGACCACTGAAGCTTTCTTT | CASSQQGTTEAFF
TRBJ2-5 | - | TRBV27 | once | TGTGCCCCGGGGGACAGCGAAGAGACCCAGTACTTC | CAPGDSEETQYF
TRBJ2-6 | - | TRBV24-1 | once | TGTGCCACCAGTGACAGGCCCGCGGGACGAGGGGCCAACGTCCTGACTTTC | CATSDRPAGRGANVLTF
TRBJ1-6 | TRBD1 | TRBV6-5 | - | TGTGCCAGCAGTACAGGGGAGACTTATAATTCACCCCTCCACTTT | CASSTGETYNSPLHF
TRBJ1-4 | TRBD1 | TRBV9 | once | TGTGCCAGCAGCGTAGGGGCAGGGGGGGAAAAACTGTTTTTT | CASSVGAGGEKLFF